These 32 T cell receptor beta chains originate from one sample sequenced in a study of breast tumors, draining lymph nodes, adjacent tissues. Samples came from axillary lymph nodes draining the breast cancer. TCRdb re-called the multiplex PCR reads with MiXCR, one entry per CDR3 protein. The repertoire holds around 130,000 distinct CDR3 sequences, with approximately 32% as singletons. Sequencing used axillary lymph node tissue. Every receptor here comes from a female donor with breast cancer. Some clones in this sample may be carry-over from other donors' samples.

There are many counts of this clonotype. In DNA form, the CDR3 reads TGTGCCAGCAGTGAACCTCAAGGCACCATATATTTT. Translated: CASSEPQGTIYF. This chain joins TRBV6-1 and TRBJ1-3; unclear D gene. Looked up from germline, CDR1 is MNHNS and CDR2 is SASEGT. V was trimmed by 2 bases and J by 9 bases, leaving 8 bases between them. The CDR3 consists of 12 residues.

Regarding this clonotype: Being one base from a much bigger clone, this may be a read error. The CDR3 DNA reads TGTGCCAGCAGTAAGACAGGCTTAAACAATCAGCCCCAGCATTTT. Its protein is CASSKTGLNNQPQHF. The chain combines TRBV6-5 with TRBJ1-5; D might be TRBD1 (6 bases). This CDR3 comprises 15 residues. From germline, CDR1 is MNHEY and CDR2 SVGAGI. V lost 5 bases to trimming and J lost 3 bases, with 14 bases between them.

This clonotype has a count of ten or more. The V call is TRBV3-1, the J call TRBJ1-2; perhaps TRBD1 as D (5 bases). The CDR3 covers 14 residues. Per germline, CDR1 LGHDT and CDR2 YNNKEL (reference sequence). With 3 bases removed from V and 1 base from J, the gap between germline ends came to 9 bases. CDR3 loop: CASSHQGGNYGYTF. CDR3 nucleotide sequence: TGTGCCAGCAGCCACCAGGGAGGTAACTATGGCTACACCTTC.

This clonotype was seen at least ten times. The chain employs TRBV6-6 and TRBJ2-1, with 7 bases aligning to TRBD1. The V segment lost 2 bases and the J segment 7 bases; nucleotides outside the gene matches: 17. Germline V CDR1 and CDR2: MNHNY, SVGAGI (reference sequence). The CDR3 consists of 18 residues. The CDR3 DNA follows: TGTGCCAGCAGTTACGAAATATCTACAGGGGCTCCGAATAATGAGCAGTTCTTC. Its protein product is CASSYEISTGAPNNEQFF.

The CDR3 nucleotides read TGTGCCAGCAGCCTGGGACAGGCTCGGTACGTC. Residues: CASSLGQARYV. The chain combines TRBV4-2 with TRBJ2-7; 8 bases map to TRBD1. The ends lost 4 bases at V and 12 bases at J; junction bases unmatched: 5. CDR3 length equals 11 residues. The germline CDR1 and CDR2 sequences are LGHNA and YNFKEQ.

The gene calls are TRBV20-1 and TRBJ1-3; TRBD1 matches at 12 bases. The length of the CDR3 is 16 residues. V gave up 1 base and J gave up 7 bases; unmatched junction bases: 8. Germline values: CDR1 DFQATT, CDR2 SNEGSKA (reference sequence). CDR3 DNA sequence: TGCAGTGCTAGAGTAGGGACAGGGGGCTCCCGGAACACCATATATTTT. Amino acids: CSARVGTGGSRNTIYF.

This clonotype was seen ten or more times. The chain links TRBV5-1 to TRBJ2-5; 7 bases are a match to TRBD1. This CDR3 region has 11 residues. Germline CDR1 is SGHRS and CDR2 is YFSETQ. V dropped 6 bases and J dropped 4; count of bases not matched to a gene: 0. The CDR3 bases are TGCGCCAGCACAGGGGGAGAGACCCAGTACTTC. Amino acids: CASTGGETQYF.

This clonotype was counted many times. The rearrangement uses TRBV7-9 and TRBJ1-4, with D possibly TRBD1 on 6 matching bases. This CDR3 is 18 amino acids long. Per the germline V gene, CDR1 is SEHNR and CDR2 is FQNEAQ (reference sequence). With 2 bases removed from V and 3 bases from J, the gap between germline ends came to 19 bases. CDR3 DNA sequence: TGTGCCAGCAGCTTACCCCTCATACAGGGTAGGCCTAATGAAAAACTGTTTTTT. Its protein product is CASSLPLIQGRPNEKLFF.

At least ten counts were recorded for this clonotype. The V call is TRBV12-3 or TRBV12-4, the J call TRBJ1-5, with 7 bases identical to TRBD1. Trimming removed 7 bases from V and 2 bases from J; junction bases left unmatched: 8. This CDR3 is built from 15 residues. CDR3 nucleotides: TGTGCCAGCAATAAACAGGGGATGGGCAATCAGCCCCAGCATTTT. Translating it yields CASNKQGMGNQPQHF.

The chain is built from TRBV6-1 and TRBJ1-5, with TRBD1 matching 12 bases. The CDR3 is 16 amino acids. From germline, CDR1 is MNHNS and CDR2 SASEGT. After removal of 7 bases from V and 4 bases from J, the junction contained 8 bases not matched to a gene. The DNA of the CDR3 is TGTGCCAGCACACCCGGGACAGGGGGCGAAAATCAGCCCCAGCATTTT. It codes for CASTPGTGGENQPQHF.

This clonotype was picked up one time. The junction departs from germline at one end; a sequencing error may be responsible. The CDR3 reads CASSVLGQGAWEQRF. For the CDR3, the DNA is TGTGCCAGCAGCGTTTTGGGACAGGGGGCGTGGGAGCAGCGCTTC. The rearrangement joins TRBV7-9 to TRBJ2-7, with 12 bases identical to TRBD1. This CDR3 comprises 15 residues. Looked up from germline, CDR1 is SEHNR and CDR2 is FQNEAQ (reference sequence).

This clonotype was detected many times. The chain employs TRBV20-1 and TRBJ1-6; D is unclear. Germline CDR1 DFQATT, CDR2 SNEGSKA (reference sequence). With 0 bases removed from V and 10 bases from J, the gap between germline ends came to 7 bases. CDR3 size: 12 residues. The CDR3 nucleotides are TGCAGTGCTAGAGAAGGGAGCTCACCCCTCCACTTT. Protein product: CSAREGSSPLHF.

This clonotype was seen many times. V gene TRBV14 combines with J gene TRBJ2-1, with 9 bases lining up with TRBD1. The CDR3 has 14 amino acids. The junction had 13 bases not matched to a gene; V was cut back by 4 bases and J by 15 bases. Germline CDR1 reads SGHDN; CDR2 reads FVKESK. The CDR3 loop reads CASSPNPRTGDAFF. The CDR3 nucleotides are TGTGCCAGCAGCCCTAACCCCCGGACAGGGGACGCGTTCTTC.

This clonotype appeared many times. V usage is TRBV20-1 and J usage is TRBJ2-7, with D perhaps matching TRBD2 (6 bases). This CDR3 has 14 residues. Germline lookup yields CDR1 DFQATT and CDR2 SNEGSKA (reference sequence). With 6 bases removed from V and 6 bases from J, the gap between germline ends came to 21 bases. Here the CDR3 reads CSAPIGGNTVEQYF. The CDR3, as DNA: TGCAGTGCGCCTATTGGGGGGAATACCGTCGAGCAGTACTTC.

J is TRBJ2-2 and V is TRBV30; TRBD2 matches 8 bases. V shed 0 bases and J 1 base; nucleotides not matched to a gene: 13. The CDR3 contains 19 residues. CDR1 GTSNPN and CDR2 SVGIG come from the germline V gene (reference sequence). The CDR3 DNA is TGTGCCTGGAGTGTGGGGGTCGGGGGGGCTGGTTGGAACACCGGGGAGCTGTTTTTT. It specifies CAWSVGVGGAGWNTGELFF.

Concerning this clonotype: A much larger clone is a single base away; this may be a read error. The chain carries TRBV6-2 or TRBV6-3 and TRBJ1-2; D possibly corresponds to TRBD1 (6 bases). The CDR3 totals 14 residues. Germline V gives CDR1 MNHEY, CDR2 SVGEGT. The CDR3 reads CASSHSLQGGGYTF. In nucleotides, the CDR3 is TGTGCCAGCAGTCACTCCCTACAGGGAGGTGGCTACACCTTC.

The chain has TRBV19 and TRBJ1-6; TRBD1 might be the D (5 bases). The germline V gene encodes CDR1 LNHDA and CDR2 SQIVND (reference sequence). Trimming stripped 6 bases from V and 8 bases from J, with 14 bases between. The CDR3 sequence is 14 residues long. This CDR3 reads CASRWGPPDSPLHF. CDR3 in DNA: TGTGCCAGTAGATGGGGACCGCCCGATTCACCCCTCCACTTT.

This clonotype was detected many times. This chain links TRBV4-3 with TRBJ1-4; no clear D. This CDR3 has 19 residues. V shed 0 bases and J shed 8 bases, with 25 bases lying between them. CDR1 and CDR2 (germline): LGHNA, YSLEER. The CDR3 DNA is TGCGCCAGCAGCCAAGAGTGGATAGTGGGCAGATCCACTCCGGAAAAACTGTTTTTT. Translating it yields CASSQEWIVGRSTPEKLFF.

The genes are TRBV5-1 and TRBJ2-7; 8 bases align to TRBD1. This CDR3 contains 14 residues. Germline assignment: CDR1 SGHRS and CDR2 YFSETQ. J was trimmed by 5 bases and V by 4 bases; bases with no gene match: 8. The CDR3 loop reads CASSGPGGGNEQYF. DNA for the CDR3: TGCGCCAGCAGCGGCCCAGGGGGCGGAAACGAGCAGTACTTC. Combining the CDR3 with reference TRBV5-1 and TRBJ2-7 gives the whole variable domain KAGVTQTPRYLIKTRGQQVTLSCSPISGHRSVSWYQQTPGQGLQFLFEYFSETQRNKGNFPGRFSGRQFSNSRSEMNVSTLELGDSALYLCASSGPGGGNEQYFGPGTRLTVT.

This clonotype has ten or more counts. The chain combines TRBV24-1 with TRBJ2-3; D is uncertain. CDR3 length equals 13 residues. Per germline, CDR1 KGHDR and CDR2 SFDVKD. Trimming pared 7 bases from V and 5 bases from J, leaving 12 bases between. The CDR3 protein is CATSAPFIDTQYF. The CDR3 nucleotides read TGTGCCACCAGCGCGCCGTTTATAGATACGCAGTATTTT.

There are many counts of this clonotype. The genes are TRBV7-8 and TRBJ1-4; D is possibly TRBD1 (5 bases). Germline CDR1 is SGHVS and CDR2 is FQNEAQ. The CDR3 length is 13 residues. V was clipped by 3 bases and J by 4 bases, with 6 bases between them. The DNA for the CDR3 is TGTGCCAGCAGCTTGGGGGATAATGAAAAACTGTTTTTT. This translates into CASSLGDNEKLFF.

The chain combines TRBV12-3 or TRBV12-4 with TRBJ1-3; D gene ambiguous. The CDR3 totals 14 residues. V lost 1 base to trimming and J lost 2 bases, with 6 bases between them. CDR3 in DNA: TGTGCCAGCAGTTTAGGGCAGACTGGAAACACCATATATTTT. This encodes CASSLGQTGNTIYF.

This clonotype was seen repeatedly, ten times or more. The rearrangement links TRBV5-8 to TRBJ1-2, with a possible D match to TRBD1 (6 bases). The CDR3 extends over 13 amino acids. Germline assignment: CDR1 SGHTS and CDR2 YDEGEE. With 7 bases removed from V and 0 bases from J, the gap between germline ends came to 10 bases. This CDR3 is CASGGGANYGYTF. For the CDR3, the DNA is TGTGCCAGCGGAGGGGGGGCTAACTATGGCTACACCTTC. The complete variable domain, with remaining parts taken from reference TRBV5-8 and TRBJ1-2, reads EAGVTQSPTHLIKTRGQQATLRCSPISGHTSVYWYQQALGLGLQFLLWYDEGEERNRGNFPPRFSGRQFPNYSSELNVNALELEDSALYLCASGGGANYGYTFGSGTRLTVV.

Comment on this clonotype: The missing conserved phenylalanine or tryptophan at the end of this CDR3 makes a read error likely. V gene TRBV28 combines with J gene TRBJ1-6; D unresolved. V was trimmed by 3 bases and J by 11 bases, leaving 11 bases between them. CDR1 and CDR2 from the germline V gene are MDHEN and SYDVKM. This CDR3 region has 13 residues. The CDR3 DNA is TGTGCCAGCAGTTTCGTCCCCCCTGCACCCCTCCACTGT. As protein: CASSFVPPAPLHC.

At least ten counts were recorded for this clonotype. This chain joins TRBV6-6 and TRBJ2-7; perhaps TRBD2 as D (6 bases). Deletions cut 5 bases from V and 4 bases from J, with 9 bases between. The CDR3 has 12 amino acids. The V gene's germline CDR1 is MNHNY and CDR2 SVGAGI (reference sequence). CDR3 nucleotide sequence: TGTGCCAGCAGTCCCGGGAGATACGAGCAGTACGTC. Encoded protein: CASSPGRYEQYV.

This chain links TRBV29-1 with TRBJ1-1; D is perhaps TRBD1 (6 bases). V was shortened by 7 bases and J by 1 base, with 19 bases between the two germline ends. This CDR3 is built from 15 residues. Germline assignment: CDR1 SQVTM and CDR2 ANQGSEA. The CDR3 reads CSARKGTSGNTEAFF. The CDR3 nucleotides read TGCAGCGCCAGGAAGGGGACATCGGGGAACACTGAAGCTTTCTTT.

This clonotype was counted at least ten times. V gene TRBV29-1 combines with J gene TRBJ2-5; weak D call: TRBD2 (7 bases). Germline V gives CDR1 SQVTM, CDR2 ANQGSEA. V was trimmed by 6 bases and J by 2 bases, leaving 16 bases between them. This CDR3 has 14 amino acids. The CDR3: CSVRQRGAQETQYF. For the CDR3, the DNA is TGCAGCGTGAGACAACGGGGGGCGCAAGAGACCCAGTACTTC.

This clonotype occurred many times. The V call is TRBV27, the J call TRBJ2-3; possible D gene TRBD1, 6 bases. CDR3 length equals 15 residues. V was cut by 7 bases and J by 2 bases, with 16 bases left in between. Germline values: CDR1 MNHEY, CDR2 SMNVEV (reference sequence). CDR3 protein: CASTTLTGNTDTQYF. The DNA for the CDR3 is TGTGCCAGCACCACACTCACAGGGAACACAGATACGCAGTATTTT.

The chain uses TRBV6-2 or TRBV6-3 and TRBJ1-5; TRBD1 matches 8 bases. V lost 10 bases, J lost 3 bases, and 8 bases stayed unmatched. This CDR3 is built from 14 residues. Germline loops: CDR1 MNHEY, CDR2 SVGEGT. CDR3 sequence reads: CATQRTGYNQPQHF. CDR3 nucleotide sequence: TGTGCCACACAGAGGACAGGGTACAATCAGCCCCAGCATTTT.

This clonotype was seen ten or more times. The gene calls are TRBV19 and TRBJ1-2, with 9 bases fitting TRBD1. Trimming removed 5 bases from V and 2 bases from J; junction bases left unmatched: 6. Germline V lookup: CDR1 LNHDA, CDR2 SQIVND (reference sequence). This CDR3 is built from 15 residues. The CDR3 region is CASSLMGTGNYGYTF. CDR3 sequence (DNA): TGTGCCAGTAGTCTAATGGGGACAGGGAACTATGGCTACACCTTC.

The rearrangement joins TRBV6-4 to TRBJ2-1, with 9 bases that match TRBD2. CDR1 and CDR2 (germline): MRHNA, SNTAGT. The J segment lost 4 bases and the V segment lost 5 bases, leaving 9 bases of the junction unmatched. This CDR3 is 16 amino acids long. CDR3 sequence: CASSHERGAEYNEQFF. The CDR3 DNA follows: TGTGCCAGCAGTCACGAGCGGGGGGCCGAGTACAATGAGCAGTTCTTC.

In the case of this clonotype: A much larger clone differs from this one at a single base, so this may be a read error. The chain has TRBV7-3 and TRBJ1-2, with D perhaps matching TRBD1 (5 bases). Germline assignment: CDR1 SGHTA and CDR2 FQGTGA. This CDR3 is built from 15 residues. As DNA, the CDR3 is TGTGCCAGCACACCGGGACCTAACTCCAACTATGGCTACCCCTTC. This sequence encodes CASTPGPNSNYGYPF.